This T cell receptor (beta chain) was sequenced for a study of T-cell reconstitution after alpha-beta-depleted transplantation in children. This clonotype has a count of ten or more. Preparation of the TCRbeta library was carried out with unique molecular identifiers. TCRdb re-called the PCR reads with MiXCR, one entry per CDR3 protein. This sample has roughly 200,000 distinct CDR3 sequences, with roughly 9% found just once. The sequence derives from a human donor who donated a stem cell graft to a child with acute lymphoblastic leukemia. Specimen: PBMCs from the stem cell graft donor, collected from the stem cell graft.

CDR3 amino acids: CSVELGGLNSYEQYF. DNA for the CDR3: TGCAGCGTTGAGTTGGGGGGCCTTAACTCCTACGAGCAGTACTTC. The chain has TRBV29-1 and TRBJ2-7, with D perhaps assigned TRBD1 or TRBD2 (6 bases each). Germline-derived CDR1 and CDR2 are SQVTM and ANQGSEA. V shed 3 bases and J shed 0 bases, with 15 bases lying between them. The CDR3 is 15 residues long.